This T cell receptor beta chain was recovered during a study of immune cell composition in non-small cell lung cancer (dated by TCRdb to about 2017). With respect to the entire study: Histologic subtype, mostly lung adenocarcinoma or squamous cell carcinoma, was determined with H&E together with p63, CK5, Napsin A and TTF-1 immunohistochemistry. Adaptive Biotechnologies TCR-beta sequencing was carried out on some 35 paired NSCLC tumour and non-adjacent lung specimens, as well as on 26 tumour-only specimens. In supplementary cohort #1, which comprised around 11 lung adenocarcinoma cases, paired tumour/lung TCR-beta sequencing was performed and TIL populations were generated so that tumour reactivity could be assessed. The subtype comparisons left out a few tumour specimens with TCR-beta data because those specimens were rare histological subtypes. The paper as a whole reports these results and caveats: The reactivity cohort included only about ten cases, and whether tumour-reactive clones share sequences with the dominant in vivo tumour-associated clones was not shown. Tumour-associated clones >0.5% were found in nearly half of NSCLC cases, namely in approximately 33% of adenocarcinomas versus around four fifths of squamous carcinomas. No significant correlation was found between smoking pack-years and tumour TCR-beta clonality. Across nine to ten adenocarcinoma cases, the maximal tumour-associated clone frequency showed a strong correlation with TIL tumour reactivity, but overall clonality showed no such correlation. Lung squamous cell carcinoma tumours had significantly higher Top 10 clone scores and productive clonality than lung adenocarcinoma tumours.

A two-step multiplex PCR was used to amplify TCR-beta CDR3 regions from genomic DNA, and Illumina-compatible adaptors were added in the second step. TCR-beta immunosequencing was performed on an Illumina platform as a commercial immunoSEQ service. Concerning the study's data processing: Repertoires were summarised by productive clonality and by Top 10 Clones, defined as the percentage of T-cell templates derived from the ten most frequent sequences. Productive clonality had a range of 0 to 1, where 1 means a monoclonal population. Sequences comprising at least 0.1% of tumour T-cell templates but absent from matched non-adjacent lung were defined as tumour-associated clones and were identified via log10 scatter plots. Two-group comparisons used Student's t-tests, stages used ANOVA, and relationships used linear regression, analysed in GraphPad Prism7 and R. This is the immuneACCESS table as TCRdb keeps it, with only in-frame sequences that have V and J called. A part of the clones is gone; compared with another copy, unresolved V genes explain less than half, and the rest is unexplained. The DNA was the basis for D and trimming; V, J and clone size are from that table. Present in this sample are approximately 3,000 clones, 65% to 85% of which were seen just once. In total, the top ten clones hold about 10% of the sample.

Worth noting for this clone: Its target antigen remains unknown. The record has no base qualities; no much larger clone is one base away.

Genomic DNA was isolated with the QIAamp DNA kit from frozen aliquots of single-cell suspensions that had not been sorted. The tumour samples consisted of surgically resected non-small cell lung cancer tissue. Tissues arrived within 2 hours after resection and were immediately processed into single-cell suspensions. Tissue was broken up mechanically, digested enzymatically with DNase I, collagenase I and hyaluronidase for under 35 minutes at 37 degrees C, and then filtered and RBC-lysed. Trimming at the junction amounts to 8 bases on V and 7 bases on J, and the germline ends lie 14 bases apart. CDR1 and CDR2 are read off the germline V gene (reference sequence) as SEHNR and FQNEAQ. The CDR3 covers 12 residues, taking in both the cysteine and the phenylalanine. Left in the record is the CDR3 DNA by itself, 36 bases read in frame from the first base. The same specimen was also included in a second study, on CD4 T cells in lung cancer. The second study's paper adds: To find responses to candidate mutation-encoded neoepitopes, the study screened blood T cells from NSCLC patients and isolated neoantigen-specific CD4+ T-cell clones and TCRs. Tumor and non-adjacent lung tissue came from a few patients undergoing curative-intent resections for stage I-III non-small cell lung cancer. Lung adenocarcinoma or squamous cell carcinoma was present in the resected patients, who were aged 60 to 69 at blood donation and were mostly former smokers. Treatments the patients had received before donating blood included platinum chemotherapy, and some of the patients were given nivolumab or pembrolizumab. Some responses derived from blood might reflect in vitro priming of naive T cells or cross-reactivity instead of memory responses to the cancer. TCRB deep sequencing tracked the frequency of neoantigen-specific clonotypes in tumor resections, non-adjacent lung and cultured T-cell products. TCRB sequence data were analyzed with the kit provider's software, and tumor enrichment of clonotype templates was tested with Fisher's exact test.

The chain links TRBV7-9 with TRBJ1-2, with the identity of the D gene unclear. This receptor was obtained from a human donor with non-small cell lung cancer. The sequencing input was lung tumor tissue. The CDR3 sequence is CASLPGLGGYTF. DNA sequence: TGTGCCAGCCTCCCTGGCCTAGGTGGCTACACCTTC.